This T cell receptor beta chain was identified during a study of shared clonotypes between healthy human individuals. Measured with immunoSEQ multiplex PCR; TCRdb has only the in-frame clones, and not every one. Of over a million clones listed, 70% to 80% are singletons. CDR3 length: 15 residues. V lost 1 base and J 1 base, leaving 5 bases between the germline ends. From germline, CDR1 is MDHEN and CDR2 SYDVKM. V usage is TRBV28 and J usage is TRBJ2-6, with D hard to call. This receptor was identified in a man between 18 and 35 years old in good health. Specimen: memory CD4+ T cells sorted from blood. Described subset: CD45RA-negative fraction. CDR3 sequence reads: CASSLSHSGANVLTF. CDR3 DNA sequence: TGTGCCAGCAGTTTATCGCATTCTGGGGCCAACGTCCTGACTTTC.